This TCR beta chain was obtained from a study of T cells in Graves' hyperthyroidism and ophthalmopathy (dated by TCRdb to the late 2010s). Broadly, across the study: Peripheral blood samples were taken at the time of initial diagnosis, prior to any treatment. In addition, the study compared T-cell repertoires in thyroid tissue and in blood from roughly 6 Graves' hyperthyroidism patients. An independent validation cohort of 18 to 20 hyperthyroidism patients and about 15 patients who later progressed to ophthalmopathy tested prospective prediction of ophthalmopathy. The paper reports TCR Vbeta CDR3 sequencing of roughly 140 peripheral blood samples: under 45 ophthalmopathy, roughly 80 hyperthyroidism and around 17 progressor patients. After sampling, hyperthyroidism patients received methimazole starting at 30 mg daily, and ophthalmopathy patients received high-dose intravenous methylprednisolone. To identify distinguishing TCR V-J signatures, a discovery cohort of 100 or so patients was used, comprising 43 with Graves' ophthalmopathy and 55 to 65 with stable Graves' hyperthyroidism. For training and testing, the 100 or so patients in the discovery cohort were randomly divided in a 7:3 ratio.

The TCR beta CDR3 regions were amplified from RNA transcripts. For the first round of RT-PCR on the TCR CDR3, the HTBI primer set was used together with the Qiagen OneStep RT-PCR kit. Libraries were constructed in a second round of multiplex PCR, after which size selection and purification were performed. The libraries were sequenced on an Illumina HiSeq2000 using paired-end 100 bp reads. Processing in the source paper ran as follows. Raw data were processed with SOAPnuke, discarding reads with adapters, uncalled bases, mean Phred below 15, or no exact constant-primer or identifier match. COPE v1.2.5 was used to merge high-quality paired reads, and clonotypes were defined as unique nucleotide sequences. MiTCR v1.1 was used to align the clonotypes against IMGT TRBV, TRBD and TRBJ reference segments. Only V-J combinations with frequency above 0.0001, covering roughly 99% of repertoires, were analysed. A TCS score was defined as the ratio of F50 (clonal expansion) to E x V (chaos), with BLOSUM62-based TCRdist applied between CDR3 peptides within each V-J. Welch's t-statistics and random forest reduced roughly 500 V-J features to 10 to 15, which were used in a naive Bayes classifier (R e1071). Through fastp at Q25 and MiXCR, TCRdb rebuilt clones from the public reads, retaining in-frame beta chains. Each CDR3 protein gets just one entry, which takes the most common genes and DNA from the rows behind it. TCRdb assigned the V and J calls; the authors' analysis was not used. Within this sample are about 130,000 distinct CDR3 sequences, with 22% of them counted one time only. The ten largest clones represent around 69% of the sample.

V and J lose 4 bases and 0 bases, and a span of 6 bases separates them. The CDR1 and CDR2 encoded by the germline V gene are SQVTM and ANQGSEA. Counted from cysteine to phenylalanine, this CDR3 has 12 amino acids. Left in the record is the CDR3 DNA by itself, 36 bases read in frame from the first base. Concerning this clonotype itself: The clone's antigen remains unknown. Per-base qualities were not stored, and no clone one base away is much larger.

Hyperthyroidism patients were aged 18 to 65 years and newly diagnosed, with disease duration of less than 2 months. Exclusion was applied to patients with uncontrolled infections, other autoimmune diseases, pregnancy or lactation. Diagnoses were based on clinical symptoms, serum thyroxine and TRAb, thyroid ultrasound and orbital computed tomography. Blood from progressor patients was collected at the time of first diagnosis with hyperthyroidism, before any ophthalmopathy symptoms had appeared. PBMCs were separated from about 10 ml of fresh peripheral blood using Ficoll-Paque density gradient centrifugation. Progressor patients were initially diagnosed with Graves' hyperthyroidism and developed ophthalmopathy during follow-up. Total RNA was extracted with Trizol reagent, and quality was checked on an Agilent 2100 Bioanalyzer. The research as a whole found: In validation, the model predicted progression to ophthalmopathy with around 71% sensitivity and 72% to 85% specificity, a median of 6.5 months before onset. No statistical method was used to fix the sample size in advance, and group allocation was not hidden from the investigators. Blood samples also contained most of the expanded thyroid clonotypes (frequency above 0.001), which suggests that blood repertoires may reflect thyroid immune responses. Ophthalmopathy was separated from stable hyperthyroidism by a 13 V-J signature model, with just over 85% sensitivity and roughly 84% specificity obtained in cross-validation and 80%/75% obtained in testing.

The sequence is built from TRBV29-1 and TRBJ1-2; the D gene cannot be named for sure. The sequenced material came from blood. The sequence came from a woman aged 50 to 65 with Graves' hyperthyroidism that later progressed to Graves' ophthalmopathy. Read as DNA, the sequence is TGCAGCGTTGGGACCGCTAACTATGGCTACACCTTC. This sequence encodes CSVGTANYGYTF. Extended through the reference TRBV29-1 and TRBJ1-2 proteins, this CDR3 yields the full variable domain: SAVISQKPSRDICQRGTSLTIQCQVDSQVTMMFWYRQQPGQSLTLIATANQGSEATYESGFVIDKFPISRPNLTFSTLTVSNMSPEDSSIYLCSVGTANYGYTFGSGTRLTVV.